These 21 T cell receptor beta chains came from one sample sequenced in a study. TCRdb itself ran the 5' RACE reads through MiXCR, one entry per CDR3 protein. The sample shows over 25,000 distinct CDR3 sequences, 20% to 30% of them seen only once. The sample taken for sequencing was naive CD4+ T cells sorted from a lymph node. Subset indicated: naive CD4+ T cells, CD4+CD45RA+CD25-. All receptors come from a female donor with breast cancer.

CDR3 in amino acids: CATGPGVVSYNEQFF. The CDR3 bases are TGTGCCACCGGTCCGGGAGTAGTTTCCTACAATGAGCAGTTCTTC. This sequence joins TRBV7-2 and TRBJ2-1; TRBD2 might be the D (6 bases). CDR1 and CDR2 (germline): SGHTA, FQGNSA. V lost 10 bases to trimming and J lost 1 base, with 17 bases between them. This CDR3 is built from 15 residues. The full variable domain, in which reference TRBV7-2 and TRBJ2-1 provide the parts outside the CDR3, is GAGVSQSPSNKVTEKGKDVELRCDPISGHTALYWYRQSLGQGLEFLIYFQGNSAPDKSGLPSDRFSAERTGGSVSTLTIQRTQQEDSAVYLCATGPGVVSYNEQFFGPGTRLTVL.

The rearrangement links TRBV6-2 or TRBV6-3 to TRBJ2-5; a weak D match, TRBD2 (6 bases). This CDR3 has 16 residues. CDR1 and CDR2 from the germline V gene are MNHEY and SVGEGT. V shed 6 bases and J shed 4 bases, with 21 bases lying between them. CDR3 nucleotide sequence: TGTGCCAGCAGAGGGAGGCGGGCCTCACCCATAGAGACCCAGTACTTC. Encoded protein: CASRGRRASPIETQYF.

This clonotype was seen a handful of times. The CDR3 spells CATSRDRLERFTDTQYF. DNA for the CDR3: TGTGCCACCAGCAGAGATCGGCTAGAAAGGTTCACAGATACGCAGTATTTT. The chain recombines TRBV15 with TRBJ2-3; D is undetermined. Germline values: CDR1 LNHNV, CDR2 YYDKDF (reference sequence). The CDR3 contains 17 residues. The ends were cut back, 0 bases at V and 2 bases at J, with 15 bases in the middle.

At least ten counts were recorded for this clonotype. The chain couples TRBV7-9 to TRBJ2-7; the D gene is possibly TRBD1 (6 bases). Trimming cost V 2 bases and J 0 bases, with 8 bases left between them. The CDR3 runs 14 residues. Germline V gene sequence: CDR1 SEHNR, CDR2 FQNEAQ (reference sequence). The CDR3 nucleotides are TGTGCCAGCAGCTTATACAGGGACTCCTACGAGCAGTACTTC. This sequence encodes CASSLYRDSYEQYF.

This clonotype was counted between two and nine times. DNA for the CDR3: TGTGCCAGCAGCTTAGCGATAACTAGCGGAGCCCCCTACGAGCAGTACTTC. This sequence encodes CASSLAITSGAPYEQYF. The chain uses TRBV7-2 and TRBJ2-7; 8 nucleotides agree with TRBD2. CDR1 and CDR2 (germline): SGHTA, FQGNSA. The CDR3 has 17 residues. Losses at the gene ends were 0 bases for V and 2 bases for J; bases not matched to a gene: 9. The complete variable domain, with remaining parts taken from reference TRBV7-2 and TRBJ2-7, reads GAGVSQSPSNKVTEKGKDVELRCDPISGHTALYWYRQSLGQGLEFLIYFQGNSAPDKSGLPSDRFSAERTGGSVSTLTIQRTQQEDSAVYLCASSLAITSGAPYEQYFGPGTRLTVT.

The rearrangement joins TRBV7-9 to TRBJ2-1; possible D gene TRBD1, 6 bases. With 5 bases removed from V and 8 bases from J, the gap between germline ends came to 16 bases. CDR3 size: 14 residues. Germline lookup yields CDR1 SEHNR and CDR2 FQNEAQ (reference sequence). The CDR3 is CASSPVRGMDEQFF. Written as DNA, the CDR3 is TGTGCCAGCAGCCCAGTCAGGGGTATGGATGAGCAGTTCTTC.

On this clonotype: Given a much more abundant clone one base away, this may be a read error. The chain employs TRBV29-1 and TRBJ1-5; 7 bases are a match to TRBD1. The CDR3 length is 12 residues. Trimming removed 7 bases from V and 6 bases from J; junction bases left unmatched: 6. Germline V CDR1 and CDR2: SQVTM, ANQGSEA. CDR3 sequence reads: CSARGFGQPQHF. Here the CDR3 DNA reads TGCAGCGCCAGGGGGTTCGGTCAGCCCCAGCATTTT.

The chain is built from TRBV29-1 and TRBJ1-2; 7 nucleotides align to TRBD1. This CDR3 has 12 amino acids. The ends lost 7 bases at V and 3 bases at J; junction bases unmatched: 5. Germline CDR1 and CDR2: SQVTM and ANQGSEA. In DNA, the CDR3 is TGCAGCGGGACAGGCTGGGACTATGGCTACACCTTC. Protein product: CSGTGWDYGYTF.

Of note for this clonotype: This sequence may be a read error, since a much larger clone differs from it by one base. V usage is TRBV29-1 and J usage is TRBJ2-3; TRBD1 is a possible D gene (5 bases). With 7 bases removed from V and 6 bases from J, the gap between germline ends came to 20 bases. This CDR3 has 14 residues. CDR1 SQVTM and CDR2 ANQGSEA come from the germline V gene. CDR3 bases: TGCAGCGGCCACCGGGTAGGGGTTTCGGATACGCAGTATTTT. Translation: CSGHRVGVSDTQYF.

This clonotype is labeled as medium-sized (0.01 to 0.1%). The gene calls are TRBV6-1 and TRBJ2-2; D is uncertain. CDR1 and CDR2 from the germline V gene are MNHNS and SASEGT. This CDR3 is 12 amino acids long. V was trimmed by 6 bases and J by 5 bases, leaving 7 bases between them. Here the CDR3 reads CASRVGTGELFF. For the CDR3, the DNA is TGTGCCAGCAGAGTAGGGACCGGGGAGCTGTTTTTT.

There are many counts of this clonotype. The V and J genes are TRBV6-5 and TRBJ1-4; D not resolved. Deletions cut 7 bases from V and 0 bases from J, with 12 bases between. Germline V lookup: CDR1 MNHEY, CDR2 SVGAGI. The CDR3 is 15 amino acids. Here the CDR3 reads CASMSPFATNEKLFF. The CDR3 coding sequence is TGTGCCAGCATGTCCCCTTTTGCAACTAATGAAAAACTGTTTTTT.

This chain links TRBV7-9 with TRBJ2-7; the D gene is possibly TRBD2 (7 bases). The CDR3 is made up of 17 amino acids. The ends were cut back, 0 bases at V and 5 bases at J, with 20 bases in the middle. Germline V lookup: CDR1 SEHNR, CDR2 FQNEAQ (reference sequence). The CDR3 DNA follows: TGTGCCAGCAGCTTAGCGCCGGGGGGCCCTCATTGGGACGAGCAGTACTTC. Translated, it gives CASSLAPGGPHWDEQYF.

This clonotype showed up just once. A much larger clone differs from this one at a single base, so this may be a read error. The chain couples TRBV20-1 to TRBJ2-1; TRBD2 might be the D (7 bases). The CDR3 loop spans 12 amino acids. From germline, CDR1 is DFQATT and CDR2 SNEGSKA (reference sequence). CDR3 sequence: CSAGDGGGEQFF. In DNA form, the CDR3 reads TGCAGTGCTGGAGACGGCGGGGGCGAGCAGTTCTTC.

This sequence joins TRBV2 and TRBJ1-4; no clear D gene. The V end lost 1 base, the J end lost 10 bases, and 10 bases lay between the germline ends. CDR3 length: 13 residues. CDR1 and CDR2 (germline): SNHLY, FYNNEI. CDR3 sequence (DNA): TGTGCCAGCAGTGAAGGGAGCATCGTAAAACTGTTTTTT. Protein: CASSEGSIVKLFF. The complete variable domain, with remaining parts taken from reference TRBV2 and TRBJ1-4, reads EPEVTQTPSHQVTQMGQEVILRCVPISNHLYFYWYRQILGQKVEFLVSFYNNEISEKSEIFDDQFSVERPDGSNFTLKIRSTKLEDSAMYFCASSEGSIVKLFFGSGTQLSVL.

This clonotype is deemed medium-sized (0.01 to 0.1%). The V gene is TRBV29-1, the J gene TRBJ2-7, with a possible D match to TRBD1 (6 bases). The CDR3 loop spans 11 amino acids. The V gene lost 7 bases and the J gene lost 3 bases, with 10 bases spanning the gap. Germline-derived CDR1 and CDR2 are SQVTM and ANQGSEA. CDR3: CSATRGYEQYF. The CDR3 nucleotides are TGCAGCGCCACCAGGGGCTACGAGCAGTACTTC.

The CDR3 loop is CASSQGEGRRGGASGELFF. For the CDR3, the DNA is TGCGCCAGCAGCCAGGGAGAGGGCAGACGGGGGGGGGCCTCCGGGGAGCTGTTTTTT. This chain uses TRBV4-1 with TRBJ2-2, with 8 bases lining up with TRBD2. Unmatched junction bases numbered 18, after V lost 3 bases and J lost 6 bases. The CDR3 is 19 amino acids. Germline CDR1 MGHRA, CDR2 YSYEKL.

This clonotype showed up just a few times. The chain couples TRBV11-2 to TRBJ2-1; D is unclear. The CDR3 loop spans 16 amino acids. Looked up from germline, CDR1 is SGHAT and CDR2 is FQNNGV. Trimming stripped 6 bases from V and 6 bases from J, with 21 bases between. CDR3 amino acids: CASRTSGSTLFNEQFF. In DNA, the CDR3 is TGTGCCAGCAGAACCTCCGGAAGCACCCTCTTCAATGAGCAGTTCTTC.

Written as DNA, the CDR3 is TGTGCCAGCAGTTTTTCCAGGGACACTGAAGCTTTCTTT. Its protein product is CASSFSRDTEAFF. The chain couples TRBV27 to TRBJ1-1; D is perhaps TRBD1 (5 bases). The CDR3 sequence is 13 residues long. The germline V and J ends were trimmed by 3 bases and 3 bases, with 8 bases remaining between them. In germline, CDR1 is MNHEY, CDR2 SMNVEV (reference sequence).

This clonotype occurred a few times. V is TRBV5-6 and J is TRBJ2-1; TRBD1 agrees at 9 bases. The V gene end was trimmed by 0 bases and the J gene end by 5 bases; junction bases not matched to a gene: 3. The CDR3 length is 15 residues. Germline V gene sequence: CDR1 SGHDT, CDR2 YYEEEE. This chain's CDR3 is CASSLVGQGDNEQFF. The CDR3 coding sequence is TGTGCCAGCAGCTTGGTGGGACAGGGCGACAATGAGCAGTTCTTC.

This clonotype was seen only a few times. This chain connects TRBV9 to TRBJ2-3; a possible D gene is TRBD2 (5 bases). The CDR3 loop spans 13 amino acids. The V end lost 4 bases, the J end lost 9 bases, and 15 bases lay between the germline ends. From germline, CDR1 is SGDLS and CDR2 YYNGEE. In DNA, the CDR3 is TGTGCCAGCAGCCCAGGAGGTTCCGGAACGCAGTATTTT. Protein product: CASSPGGSGTQYF.

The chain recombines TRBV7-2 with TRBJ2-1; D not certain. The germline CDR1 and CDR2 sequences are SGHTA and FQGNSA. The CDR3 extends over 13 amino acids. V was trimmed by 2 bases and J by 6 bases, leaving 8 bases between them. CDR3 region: CASSLMFSNEQFF. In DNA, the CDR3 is TGTGCCAGCAGCTTAATGTTCAGCAATGAGCAGTTCTTC.